This T cell receptor (beta chain) comes out of a study of blood T cell repertoires in COVID-19. In this sample, this clone turned up once. CDR1 LNHNV and CDR2 YYDKDF come from the germline V gene (reference sequence). The CDR3 loop spans 17 amino acids. Trimming cost V 8 bases and J 0 bases; bases outside gene matches: 16. Methods used by the authors: Amplification of reference gene primers provided the estimated nucleated cell counts. The data were produced by immunoSEQ multiplex PCR, yet TCRdb's version contains in-frame clones alone and is incomplete. Clone size and V and J calls were adopted from that table, with D and trimming inferred from the DNA. The data contain some 170,000 clones, roughly 87% of them singletons.

This clonotype was sampled from a woman aged 45-65 years with acute or convalescent COVID-19. The chain employs TRBV15 and TRBJ2-7, with TRBD1 matching over 7 bases. Sequencing input: peripheral blood. The CDR3 sequence: CATEDRRQRYTSYEQYF. CDR3 nucleotide sequence: TGTGCCACCGAGGACAGGCGACAGCGGTATACCTCCTACGAGCAGTACTTC.